This TCR beta chain was sequenced for a study of T cell changes during pregnancy in multiple sclerosis. The CDR3 spans 13 residues. Germline V gives CDR1 ENHRY, CDR2 SYGVKD. The V gene lost 4 bases and the J gene lost 1 base, with 7 bases spanning the gap. TCRdb keeps only in-frame clones here, not all; method: immunoSEQ multiplex PCR. The sample includes 40,000 or so clones, 91% of them seen just once. This clonotype originated in a female donor with multiple sclerosis, enrolled in a pregnancy study. This sample comprised CD8+ T cells from peripheral blood mononuclear cells, obtained in the second trimester of pregnancy. The rearrangement joins TRBV10-3 to TRBJ1-1, with TRBD1 as a possible D gene (6 bases). The CDR3 loop reads CAISARGNTEAFF. As DNA, the CDR3 is TGTGCCATCAGTGCCAGGGGGAACACTGAAGCTTTCTTT.